The rows below give T cell receptor beta chains drawn from one sample of a study of control samples from healthy donors and cancer patients. Sequencing was performed with immunoSEQ multiplex PCR; in TCRdb, only in-frame clones are kept and a portion is missing. This table has 350,000 to 450,000 clones, around 90% appearing once. Material: PBMCs. The receptors derive from a man in his forties with head and neck cancer. Both conserved end residues are part of each CDR3. A D gene is named only where the DNA matches it firmly. Clone size is not always given. Where it is, it says once, few, many or a class for expanded clones.

j_call | clone_size | d_call | v_call | cdr3_aa | cdr3_nt
TRBJ2-7 | NA | NA | TRBV5-4 | CASSFTGRASYEQYF | TGTGCCAGCAGCTTTACCGGGCGGGCTTCCTACGAGCAGTACTTC
TRBJ1-4 | few | NA | TRBV6-5 | CASSYSTRTQNEKLFF | TGTGCCAGCAGTTACTCCACTAGGACCCAGAATGAAAAACTGTTTTTT
TRBJ1-2 | NA | NA | TRBV7-6 | CASSLAGPGGIYGYTF | TGTGCCAGCAGCTTGGCGGGGCCCGGGGGAATTTATGGCTACACCTTC
TRBJ2-5 | NA | NA | TRBV5-4 | CASSLGGARETQYF | TGTGCCAGCAGCTTGGGGGGGGCCAGGGAGACCCAGTACTTC
TRBJ1-1 | NA | TRBD1 | TRBV4-1 | CASSPTNRGGNTEAFF | TGCGCCAGCAGTCCGACTAACAGGGGAGGGAACACTGAAGCTTTCTTT
TRBJ1-5 | NA | NA | TRBV28 | CASSLSGYQPQHF | TGTGCCAGCAGTTTATCGGGATACCAGCCCCAGCATTTT
TRBJ1-5 | NA | NA | TRBV7-8 | CASSRYRDLWQPQHF | TGTGCCAGCAGCCGTTACAGGGATCTATGGCAGCCCCAGCATTTT
TRBJ1-1 | NA | NA | TRBV18 | CASSPTGYTEAFF | TGTGCCAGCTCACCCACGGGTTACACTGAAGCTTTCTTT
TRBJ2-3 | NA | NA | TRBV4-3 | CASSQAPGPRTSDTQYF | TGCGCCAGCAGCCAAGCACCGGGCCCCCGTACGTCAGATACGCAGTATTTT
TRBJ1-1 | NA | TRBD1 | TRBV6-6 | CASSYSGGQWNTEAFF | TGTGCCAGCAGTTACTCTGGGGGACAGTGGAACACTGAAGCTTTCTTT
TRBJ2-7 | NA | TRBD1 | TRBV4-1 | CASSQTGLYEQYF | TGCGCCAGCAGCCAGACAGGGTTATACGAGCAGTACTTC
TRBJ1-4 | NA | NA | TRBV15 | CATSTSNNEKLFF | TGTGCCACCAGCACCAGTAACAATGAAAAACTGTTTTTT
TRBJ2-4 | NA | NA | TRBV18 | CASSPGTVIAKNIQYF | TGTGCCAGCTCACCAGGGACGGTGATAGCCAAAAACATTCAGTACTTC
TRBJ2-1 | NA | TRBD2 | TRBV19 | CASSIDVAASGTEQFF | TGTGCCAGTAGTATAGATGTAGCGGCTAGCGGGACTGAGCAGTTCTTC
TRBJ2-3 | NA | NA | TRBV29-1 | CSVEFWGSTDTQYF | TGCAGCGTTGAATTTTGGGGTAGCACAGATACGCAGTATTTT
TRBJ2-3 | NA | NA | TRBV9 | CASSVRWLADTQYF | TGTGCCAGCAGCGTCAGGTGGCTAGCGGATACGCAGTATTTT
TRBJ1-2 | NA | NA | TRBV19 | CASQVGEDYGYTF | TGTGCCAGTCAAGTGGGGGAGGACTATGGCTACACCTTC
TRBJ1-1 | NA | NA | TRBV7-3 | CASSPTQTGSGTEAFF | TGTGCCAGCAGCCCAACCCAGACAGGTTCGGGCACTGAAGCTTTCTTT
TRBJ2-5 | NA | NA | TRBV15 | CATSRVASAKETQYF | TGTGCCACCAGCAGAGTTGCTAGCGCGAAAGAGACCCAGTACTTC
TRBJ2-2 | NA | NA | TRBV23-1 | CASSQSVGTRVITGELFF | TGCGCCAGCAGTCAAAGCGTGGGGACGAGGGTTATAACCGGGGAGCTGTTTTTT
TRBJ1-4 | NA | TRBD1 | TRBV7-6 | CASSLLRDRSEKLFF | TGTGCCAGCAGCTTACTGAGGGACAGGTCTGAAAAACTGTTTTTT
TRBJ1-2 | NA | NA | TRBV4-1 | CASSQGQVYGYTF | TGCGCCAGCAGCCAAGGACAGGTTTATGGCTACACCTTC
TRBJ1-1 | NA | NA | TRBV6-5 | CASSYRGVGAQAFF | TGTGCCAGCAGTTATAGGGGCGTCGGTGCCCAGGCTTTCTTT
TRBJ2-3 | NA | NA | TRBV14 | CASSQGPALTAGTQYF | TGTGCCAGCAGCCAAGGGCCGGCCCTGACTGCTGGTACGCAGTATTTT
TRBJ1-5 | NA | NA | TRBV6-2/TRBV6-3 | CASSYSTSNQPQHF | TGTGCCAGCAGTTACTCAACTAGCAATCAGCCCCAGCATTTT
TRBJ2-2 | NA | NA | TRBV12-3/TRBV12-4 | CASRGGELFF | TGTGCCAGCAGGGGTGGGGAGCTGTTTTTT
TRBJ2-3 | NA | NA | TRBV9 | CASSPLDAYLGGDTQYF | TGTGCCAGCAGCCCCCTGGACGCTTACCTTGGAGGGGATACGCAGTATTTT
TRBJ1-2 | NA | TRBD1 | TRBV7-9 | CASSSSGTGSYGYTF | TGTGCCAGCAGCTCATCCGGGACAGGGAGTTATGGCTACACCTTC
TRBJ1-6 | NA | NA | TRBV2 | CASRGGRSSYNSPLHF | TGTGCCAGCAGGGGGGGGAGGAGCTCCTATAATTCACCCCTCCACTTT
TRBJ1-6 | NA | NA | TRBV11-3 | CASSLEGEGSPLHF | TGTGCCAGCAGCTTAGAAGGGGAGGGTTCACCCCTCCACTTT
TRBJ2-3 | few | TRBD2 | TRBV9 | CASSAPLNGGSSDTQYF | TGTGCCAGCAGCGCACCCCTTAACGGGGGGTCTTCAGATACGCAGTATTTT
TRBJ2-7 | NA | TRBD2 | TRBV27 | CASSPQGSGGTYEQYF | TGTGCCAGCAGTCCCCAGGGAAGCGGGGGGACCTACGAGCAGTACTTC
TRBJ2-1 | NA | NA | TRBV7-9 | CASSQSESSYNEQFF | TGTGCCAGCAGCCAAAGCGAAAGCTCCTACAATGAGCAGTTCTTC
TRBJ2-1 | NA | NA | TRBV28 | CASSFAGTAKGNEQFF | TGTGCCAGCAGTTTTGCCGGGACCGCTAAGGGCAATGAGCAGTTCTTC
TRBJ1-2 | once | NA | TRBV5-6 | CASSFGRNYGYTF | TGTGCCAGCAGCTTCGGCAGGAACTATGGCTACACCTTC
TRBJ2-2 | NA | NA | TRBV7-9 | CASSHRDTRPGGELFF | TGTGCCAGCAGCCACCGGGACACAAGGCCCGGCGGGGAGCTGTTTTTT
TRBJ2-7 | NA | NA | TRBV12-3/TRBV12-4 | CACWMTGLYEQYF | TGTGCCTGCTGGATGACAGGTCTCTACGAGCAGTACTTC
TRBJ2-4 | NA | NA | TRBV3-1/TRBV3-2 | CASSQEGPVDIQYF | TGTGCCAGCAGCCAAGAAGGGCCCGTTGACATTCAGTACTTC
TRBJ1-1 | NA | NA | TRBV2 | CASSEARASTEAFF | TGTGCCAGCAGTGAAGCGCGAGCTTCCACCGAAGCTTTCTTT